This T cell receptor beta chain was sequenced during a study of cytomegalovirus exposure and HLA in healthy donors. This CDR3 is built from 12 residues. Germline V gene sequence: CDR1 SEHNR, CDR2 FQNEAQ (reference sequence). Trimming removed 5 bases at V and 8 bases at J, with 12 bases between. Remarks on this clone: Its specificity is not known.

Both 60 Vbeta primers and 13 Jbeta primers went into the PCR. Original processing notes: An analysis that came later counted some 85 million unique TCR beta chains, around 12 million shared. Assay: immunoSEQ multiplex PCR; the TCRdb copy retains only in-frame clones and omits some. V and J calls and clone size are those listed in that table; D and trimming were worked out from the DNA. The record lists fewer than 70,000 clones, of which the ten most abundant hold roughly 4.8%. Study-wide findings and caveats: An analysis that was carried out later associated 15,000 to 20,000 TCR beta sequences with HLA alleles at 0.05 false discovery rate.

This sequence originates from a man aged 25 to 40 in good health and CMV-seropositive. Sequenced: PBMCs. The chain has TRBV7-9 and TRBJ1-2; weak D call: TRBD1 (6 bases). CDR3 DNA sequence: TGTGCCAGCAGCCTGGGGGCGCGGGGCTACACCTTC. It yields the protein CASSLGARGYTF.